The source of this T cell receptor (beta chain) is a study of T cells in Graves' hyperthyroidism and ophthalmopathy. Broader study findings: For ophthalmopathy, model prediction preceded onset by a median around six months.

Amplification of TCR beta CDR3 regions used RNA as the template. Initially, a first-round RT-PCR of the TCR CDR3 employed the HTBI primer set. TCRdb itself ran the multiplex PCR reads through MiXCR, one entry per CDR3 protein. The sample carries 300,000 to 450,000 distinct CDR3 sequences, 15% to 18% recorded once. Diagnosis rested on symptoms, serum thyroxine and TRAb, thyroid ultrasound, and orbital computed tomography. About this clonotype: Its specificity is not known.

The V gene's germline CDR1 is MDHEN and CDR2 SYDVKM. After removal of 0 bases from V and 4 bases from J, the junction contained 6 bases not matched to a gene. The CDR3 runs 16 residues. The sequence was obtained from a young woman with Graves' hyperthyroidism that later progressed to Graves' ophthalmopathy. The gene calls are TRBV28 and TRBJ2-7, with 10 nucleotides matching TRBD1. Material: blood. The CDR3 spells CASSLWGGDRGYEQYF. Here the CDR3 DNA reads TGTGCCAGCAGTTTATGGGGGGGGGACAGGGGTTACGAGCAGTACTTC. The full variable domain, completed using reference TRBV28 and TRBJ2-7, is DVKVTQSSRYLVKRTGEKVFLECVQDMDHENMFWYRQDPGLGLRLIYFSYDVKMKEKGDIPEGYSVSREKKERFSLILESASTNQTSMYLCASSLWGGDRGYEQYFGPGTRLTVT.